Below, 12 T cell receptor beta chains from the same sample are listed, as sequenced in a study of blood T cell repertoires in COVID-19. This table comes from immunoSEQ multiplex PCR, and its TCRdb copy is limited to in-frame clones, with some not included. The sample lists roughly 150,000 clones; roughly four fifths were seen once. The sequencing sample was made of PBMCs or T cells enriched from blood (not recorded which). Receptors originate from a man between 45 and 60 years old who had recovered from COVID-19.

J is TRBJ1-1 and V is TRBV27, with TRBD1 as a possible D gene (5 bases). Between the trimmed V and J ends, which lost 4 bases and 2 bases, there was a span of 8 bases. Looked up from germline, CDR1 is MNHEY and CDR2 is SMNVEV (reference sequence). The CDR3 is 13 amino acids. The CDR3, as DNA: TGTGCCAGCAGTTCGGACATCAACACTGAAGCTTTCTTT. Translated, it gives CASSSDINTEAFF.

The chain links TRBV3-1 (or the pseudogene TRBV3-2) to TRBJ2-7; 11 positions agree with TRBD2. The CDR3 extends over 16 amino acids. Looked up from germline, CDR1 is LGHDT and CDR2 is YNNKEL (reference sequence). V gave up 2 bases and J gave up 4 bases; unmatched junction bases: 7. CDR3 sequence: CASSQPFSGGVYEQYF. The DNA for the CDR3 is TGTGCCAGCAGCCAACCTTTTAGCGGGGGGGTTTACGAGCAGTACTTC.

The V and J genes are TRBV16 and TRBJ2-3; 10 bases are shared with TRBD1. The CDR3 covers 14 residues. After removal of 2 bases from V and 9 bases from J, the junction contained 5 bases not matched to a gene. Germline CDR1 is KGHSY and CDR2 is FQNENV. DNA for the CDR3: TGTGCCAGCAGCCAAGGGACAGGGGATCGGACGCAGTATTTT. Its translation is CASSQGTGDRTQYF.

The V call is TRBV2, the J call TRBJ1-5; D is possibly TRBD1 (5 bases). Germline V gene sequence: CDR1 SNHLY, CDR2 FYNNEI. This CDR3 region has 15 residues. Trimming stripped 0 bases from V and 6 bases from J, with 12 bases between. For the CDR3, the DNA is TGTGCCAGCAGTGAAGCGTTGGGGGGGGGTCAGCCCCAGCATTTT. It encodes CASSEALGGGQPQHF.

This clone turned up a few times. J is TRBJ2-7 and V is TRBV6-4, with TRBD2 matching over 7 bases. The germline V gene encodes CDR1 MRHNA and CDR2 SNTAGT. V lost 0 bases, J lost 6 bases, and 11 bases stayed unmatched. The CDR3 length is 16 residues. As DNA, the CDR3 is TGTGCCAGCAGTGACTCGGGCAGGGAGGGGACTGGCGAGCAGTACTTC. Encoded protein: CASSDSGREGTGEQYF.

The chain is built from TRBV4-2 and TRBJ2-1, with TRBD2 as a possible D gene (6 bases). The CDR3 is 15 amino acids. Trimming removed 6 bases at V and 3 bases at J, with 15 bases between. Germline lookup yields CDR1 LGHNA and CDR2 YNFKEQ. This CDR3 is CASSQTGTGYNEQFF. The CDR3 DNA sequence: TGTGCCAGCAGTCAGACCGGGACTGGCTACAATGAGCAGTTCTTC.

The chain uses TRBV10-3 and TRBJ2-3; no definite D call. The V end lost 4 bases, the J end lost 4 bases, and 6 bases lay between the germline ends. The CDR3 is 12 amino acids. From germline, CDR1 is ENHRY and CDR2 SYGVKD. The DNA for the CDR3 is TGTGCCATCAGTGCCCAGGCAGATACGCAGTATTTT. Translated: CAISAQADTQYF.

The V call is TRBV7-8, the J call TRBJ2-4, with 9 nucleotides matching TRBD1. Looked up from germline, CDR1 is SGHVS and CDR2 is FQNEAQ. V shed 2 bases, J shed 10 bases, and the junction held 6 bases outside the gene matches. The CDR3 sequence is 14 residues long. CDR3 in amino acids: CASSLSGTGIIQYF. CDR3 sequence (DNA): TGTGCCAGCAGCTTATCAGGGACAGGGATAATTCAGTACTTC.

The chain uses TRBV4-2 and TRBJ2-7; no firm D call. The CDR3 consists of 15 residues. V lost 1 base, J lost 5 bases, and 15 bases lay in between. Germline assignment: CDR1 LGHNA and CDR2 YNFKEQ. CDR3 DNA: TGTGCCAGCAGCCAAGGTAAACTCCCGTCCCACGAGCAGTACTTC. Translating gives CASSQGKLPSHEQYF.

This clone has a single count. This sequence joins TRBV5-4 and TRBJ2-7; 9 nucleotides agree with TRBD2. The CDR3 runs 15 residues. Germline V gene data show CDR1 as SGHNT and CDR2 as YYREEE (reference sequence). V trimming: 0 bases; J trimming: 2 bases; junction bases outside the gene matches: 3. The CDR3 spells CASSLGTSATYEQYF. The CDR3 nucleotides read TGTGCCAGCAGCTTGGGGACTAGCGCAACCTACGAGCAGTACTTC.

Here the CDR3 reads CASSPRTPEKLFF. The CDR3 bases are TGTGCCAGTAGTCCTCGGACACCTGAAAAACTGTTTTTT. The chain employs TRBV19 and TRBJ1-4; possibly TRBD1 for D (5 bases). The length of the CDR3 is 13 residues. CDR1 LNHDA and CDR2 SQIVND come from the germline V gene (reference sequence). V was trimmed by 5 bases and J by 7 bases, leaving 11 bases between them.

CDR3 DNA: TGTGCCAGCAGCCAAGGACAGCAATACACAGATACGCAGTATTTT. Protein: CASSQGQQYTDTQYF. V usage is TRBV14 and J usage is TRBJ2-3; possible D gene TRBD1, 5 bases. CDR3 length: 15 amino acids. V lost 1 base and J lost 2, with 10 bases in between. Looked up from germline, CDR1 is SGHDN and CDR2 is FVKESK.